Below, 20 T cell receptor beta chains from the same sample are listed, as sequenced in a study of vaccination and CD4 T cells after COVID-19. The treatment: roughly 10-day PBMC culture with coronavirus spike peptide pools or control peptides (ViraFEST assay). Scientists ran DNA taken from cultured CD4+ T cells through the Oncomine TCR Beta short-read assay for sequencing. TCRdb re-called the PCR reads with MiXCR, one entry per CDR3 protein. The profile covers some 13,000 distinct CDR3 sequences, with over 25% appearing a single time and roughly 15% taken by the ten largest. The antigens these receptors bind are not known. Material: cultured CD4+ T cells from blood. Source of these receptors: a human donor with COVID-19.

V usage is TRBV7-2 and J usage is TRBJ2-4; D uncertain. Germline V gene lookup returns CDR1 SGHTA and CDR2 FQGNSA. V was shortened by 3 bases and J by 1 base, with 7 bases between the two germline ends. This CDR3 comprises 14 residues. The DNA for the CDR3 is TGTGCCAGCAGCTTGGGGTTTGCCAAAAACATTCAGTACTTC. This codes for CASSLGFAKNIQYF.

This rearrangement joins TRBV6-5 to TRBJ1-1; 12 bases are a match to TRBD1. Looked up from germline, CDR1 is MNHEY and CDR2 is SVGAGI. V shed 2 bases and J 11 bases; nucleotides not matched to a gene: 6. The CDR3 sequence is 14 residues long. The CDR3 coding sequence is TGTGCCAGCAGTTACCACGGGACAGGGGGCGGGGCTTTCTTT. It is translated as CASSYHGTGGGAFF.

The chain links TRBV6-1 to TRBJ1-1; D gene ambiguous. Trimming took 3 bases from V and 3 from J, leaving 2 bases between them. The CDR3 length is 11 residues. The V gene's germline CDR1 is MNHNS and CDR2 SASEGT. The CDR3 here is CASSEYTEAFF. CDR3 bases: TGTGCCAGCAGTGAGTACACTGAAGCTTTCTTT.

The rearrangement links TRBV7-6 to TRBJ1-2, with D possibly matching TRBD1 (6 bases). The CDR3 covers 13 residues. Germline loops: CDR1 SGHVS, CDR2 FNYEAQ. The V gene lost 3 bases and the J gene lost 6 bases, with 11 bases spanning the gap. The CDR3 DNA sequence: TGTGCCAGCAGCTTCCTACAGGGAGATGGCTACACCTTC. Its protein product is CASSFLQGDGYTF.

The chain is built from TRBV5-8 and TRBJ2-2; TRBD2 matches 7 bases. In germline, CDR1 is SGHTS, CDR2 YDEGEE. The V gene end was trimmed by 3 bases and the J gene end by 3 bases; junction bases not matched to a gene: 2. The CDR3 consists of 14 residues. CDR3: CASSSAGYTGELFF. CDR3 in DNA: TGTGCCAGCAGCTCAGCGGGGTACACCGGGGAGCTGTTTTTT.

This chain uses TRBV25-1 with TRBJ1-4; TRBD1 matches at 8 bases. CDR1 and CDR2 from the germline V gene are MGHDK and SYGVNS. There are 14 residues in the CDR3. V was clipped by 6 bases and J by 8 bases; unmatched bases: 8. In DNA, the CDR3 is TGTGCCAGCAGGGGGACAGGAGCAAGCGAAAAACTGTTTTTT. Its protein is CASRGTGASEKLFF.

V is TRBV14 and J is TRBJ1-4; 8 bases map to TRBD1. The germline CDR1 and CDR2 sequences are SGHDN and FVKESK. After removal of 1 base from V and 9 bases from J, the junction contained 4 bases not matched to a gene. The CDR3 has 14 amino acids. The CDR3 sequence is CASSQGTGIKKLFF. CDR3 sequence (DNA): TGTGCCAGCAGCCAAGGGACAGGGATTAAAAAACTGTTTTTT.

This clonotype has a handful of counts. This chain links TRBV6-2 or TRBV6-3 with TRBJ1-5; D possibly corresponds to TRBD1 (5 bases). V lost 6 bases, J lost 7 bases, and 16 bases lay in between. This CDR3 contains 14 residues. CDR1 is MNHEY, CDR2 SVGEGT, per germline. The CDR3 reads CASSGGGEWQPQHF. The CDR3 DNA is TGTGCCAGCAGCGGAGGAGGGGAGTGGCAGCCCCAGCATTTT.

In the case of this clonotype: A much larger clone is a single base away; this may be a read error. The rearrangement joins TRBV15 to TRBJ1-6, with TRBD1 matching 7 bases. The germline gives CDR1 LNHNV, CDR2 YYDKDF (reference sequence). This CDR3 contains 15 residues. This CDR3 is CATSRGPGQPSPPHF. In nucleotides, the CDR3 is TGTGCCACCAGCAGAGGCCCGGGACAGCCTTCACCCCCCCACTTT.

This clonotype was found a few times. The rearrangement links TRBV6-1 to TRBJ2-5, with TRBD1 matching 7 bases. CDR3 length: 16 amino acids. V gave up 6 bases and J gave up 5 bases; unmatched junction bases: 15. Germline V gives CDR1 MNHNS, CDR2 SASEGT. This CDR3 is CASSPRDRRLSETQYF. CDR3 nucleotides: TGTGCCAGCAGCCCCAGGGACAGAAGATTGTCGGAGACCCAGTACTTC.

The V gene is TRBV3-1, the J gene TRBJ2-3, with D uncertain. The V end was cut by 3 bases, the J end by 7 bases, with 8 bases between. CDR1 and CDR2 from the germline V gene are LGHDT and YNNKEL (reference sequence). This CDR3 region has 12 residues. For the CDR3, the DNA is TGTGCCAGCAGCCATGTTGACCATACGCAGTATTTT. Amino acid sequence: CASSHVDHTQYF.

The chain carries TRBV7-2 and TRBJ2-7, with TRBD2 identical over 8 bases. Trimming cost V 5 bases and J 1 base; bases outside gene matches: 4. This CDR3 region has 14 residues. From germline, CDR1 is SGHTA and CDR2 FQGNSA. The CDR3 coding sequence is TGTGCCAGCAGCCAGCGGGGGCCTTCCTACGAGCAGTACTTC. Encoded protein: CASSQRGPSYEQYF. Full variable domain (missing parts from reference TRBV7-2 and TRBJ2-7): GAGVSQSPSNKVTEKGKDVELRCDPISGHTALYWYRQSLGQGLEFLIYFQGNSAPDKSGLPSDRFSAERTGGSVSTLTIQRTQQEDSAVYLCASSQRGPSYEQYFGPGTRLTVT.

This clonotype was seen a handful of times. The rearrangement joins TRBV7-2 to TRBJ1-2, with 9 bases aligning to TRBD1. J lost 7 bases, V lost 4 bases, and 4 bases had no gene match. The CDR3 is 13 amino acids. Germline loops: CDR1 SGHTA, CDR2 FQGNSA. The CDR3 nucleotides read TGTGCCAGCAGCTCAAGGACAGGGGTTGGCTACACCTTC. It yields the protein CASSSRTGVGYTF.

The genes are TRBV6-1 and TRBJ2-7, with TRBD1 matching 9 bases. The CDR3 runs 15 residues. After removal of 2 bases from V and 7 bases from J, the junction contained 9 bases not matched to a gene. Germline CDR1 and CDR2: MNHNS and SASEGT. The CDR3 loop reads CASSEQSQGAVEQYF. CDR3 sequence (DNA): TGTGCCAGCAGTGAACAGTCACAGGGGGCGGTGGAGCAGTACTTC.

The chain links TRBV5-5 to TRBJ2-7; either TRBD1 or TRBD2 may fit D (7 bases each). Trimming took off 1 base at V and 7 bases at J, with 18 bases between the two ends. Germline V CDR1 and CDR2: SGHKS, YYEKEE (reference sequence). CDR3 length: 15 amino acids. The CDR3 region is CASSLWGGGTEEQYF. The CDR3 DNA sequence: TGTGCCAGCAGCTTGTGGGGGGGTGGGACAGAAGAGCAGTACTTC.

The V gene is TRBV10-3, the J gene TRBJ2-3, with D perhaps matching TRBD1 (6 bases). The CDR3 has 16 amino acids. The ends were cut back, 10 bases at V and 6 bases at J, with 26 bases in the middle. Germline CDR1 ENHRY, CDR2 SYGVKD. The CDR3 protein is CATSTGQGWDGDTQYF. The DNA of the CDR3 is TGTGCCACCTCCACAGGGCAGGGTTGGGATGGTGATACGCAGTATTTT.

The chain recombines TRBV10-3 with TRBJ2-3, with TRBD2 matching 8 bases. The junction had 7 bases not matched to a gene; V was cut back by 10 bases and J by 4 bases. Germline-derived CDR1 and CDR2 are ENHRY and SYGVKD. The CDR3 covers 13 residues. CDR3 DNA sequence: TGTGCCACACGGGGGGGCTTTGCAGATACGCAGTATTTT. It codes for CATRGGFADTQYF.

The J gene is TRBJ2-3, the V gene TRBV7-6, with 8 positions matching TRBD2. After removal of 0 bases from V and 0 bases from J, the junction contained 14 bases not matched to a gene. CDR3 length: 20 amino acids. The germline CDR1 and CDR2 sequences are SGHVS and FNYEAQ. CDR3 in DNA: TGTGCCAGCAGCTTAGCACCCCCGAGTAGCGGGGTAAAAAGCACAGATACGCAGTATTTT. Translating gives CASSLAPPSSGVKSTDTQYF.

CDR3 coding DNA: TGCGCCAGCAGTGAGTCGGACCGCTACACCTTC. Encoded protein: CASSESDRYTF. The rearrangement links TRBV10-2 to TRBJ1-2; D is undetermined. The V and J ends lost 0 bases and 9 bases respectively, with 5 bases between them. The germline gives CDR1 WSHSY, CDR2 SAAADI. The CDR3 extends over 11 amino acids.

In its sample, this clonotype was seen a few times. The chain combines TRBV20-1 with TRBJ2-3, with TRBD2 matching over 11 bases. The junction had 4 bases not matched to a gene; V was cut back by 3 bases and J by 2 bases. This CDR3 has 15 residues. Per the germline V gene, CDR1 is DFQATT and CDR2 is SNEGSKA (reference sequence). CDR3 amino acids: CSARGTSGFTDTQYF. CDR3 in DNA: TGCAGTGCTAGGGGGACTAGCGGCTTCACAGATACGCAGTATTTT.